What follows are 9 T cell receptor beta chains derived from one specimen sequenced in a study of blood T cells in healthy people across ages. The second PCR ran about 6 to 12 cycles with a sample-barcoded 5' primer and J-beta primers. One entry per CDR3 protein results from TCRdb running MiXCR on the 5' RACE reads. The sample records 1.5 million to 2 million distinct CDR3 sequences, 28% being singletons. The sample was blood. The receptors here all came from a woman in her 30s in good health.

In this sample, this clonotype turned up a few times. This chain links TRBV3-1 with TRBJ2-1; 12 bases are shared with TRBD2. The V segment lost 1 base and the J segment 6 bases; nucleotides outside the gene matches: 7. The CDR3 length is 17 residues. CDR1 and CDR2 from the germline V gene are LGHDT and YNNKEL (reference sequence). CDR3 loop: CASSQVGLAGSGNEQFF. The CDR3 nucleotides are TGTGCCAGCAGCCAAGTAGGACTAGCGGGGTCCGGCAATGAGCAGTTCTTC.

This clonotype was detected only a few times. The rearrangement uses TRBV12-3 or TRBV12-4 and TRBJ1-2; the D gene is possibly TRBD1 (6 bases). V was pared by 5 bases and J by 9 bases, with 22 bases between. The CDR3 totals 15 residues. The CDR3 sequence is CASSRYLGGYDSYTF. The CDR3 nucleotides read TGTGCCAGCAGTCGCTACCTAGGGGGATACGATAGCTACACCTTC.

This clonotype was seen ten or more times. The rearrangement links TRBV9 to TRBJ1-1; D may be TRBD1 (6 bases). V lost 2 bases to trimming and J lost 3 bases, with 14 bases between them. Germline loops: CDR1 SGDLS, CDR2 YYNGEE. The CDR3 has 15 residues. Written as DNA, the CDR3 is TGTGCCAGCAGCGTCTACAGGGACGGGGACACTGAAGCTTTCTTT. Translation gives CASSVYRDGDTEAFF.

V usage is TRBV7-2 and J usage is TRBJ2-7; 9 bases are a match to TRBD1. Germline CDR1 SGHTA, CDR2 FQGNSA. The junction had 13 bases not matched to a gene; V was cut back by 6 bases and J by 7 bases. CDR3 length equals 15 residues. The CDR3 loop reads CASRWGGQGMREQYF. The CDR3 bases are TGTGCCAGCAGATGGGGGGGACAGGGCATGAGGGAGCAGTACTTC.

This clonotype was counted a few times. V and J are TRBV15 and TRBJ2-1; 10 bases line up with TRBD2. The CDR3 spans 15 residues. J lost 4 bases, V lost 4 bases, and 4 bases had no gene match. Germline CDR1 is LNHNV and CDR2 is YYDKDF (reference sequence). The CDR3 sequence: CATSKRTSGYNEQFF. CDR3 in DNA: TGTGCCACCAGCAAAAGGACTAGCGGTTACAATGAGCAGTTCTTC.

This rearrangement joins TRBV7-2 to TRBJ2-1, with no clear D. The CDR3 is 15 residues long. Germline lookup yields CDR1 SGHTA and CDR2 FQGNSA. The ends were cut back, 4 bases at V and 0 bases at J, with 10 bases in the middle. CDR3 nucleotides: TGTGCCAGCAGCTCAGAAATTGGCTCCTACAATGAGCAGTTCTTC. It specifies CASSSEIGSYNEQFF.

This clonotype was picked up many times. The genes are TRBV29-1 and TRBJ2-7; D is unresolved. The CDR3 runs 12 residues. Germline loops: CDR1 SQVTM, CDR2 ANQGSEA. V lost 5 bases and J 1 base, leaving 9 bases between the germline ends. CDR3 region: CSVSSESYEQYF. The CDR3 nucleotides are TGCAGCGTTTCGTCCGAATCCTACGAGCAGTACTTC.

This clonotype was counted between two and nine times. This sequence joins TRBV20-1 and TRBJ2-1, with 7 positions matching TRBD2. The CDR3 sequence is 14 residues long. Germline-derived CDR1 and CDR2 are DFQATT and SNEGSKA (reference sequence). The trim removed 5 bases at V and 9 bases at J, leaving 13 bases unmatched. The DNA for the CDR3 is TGCAGTGCTTCCCCAGCGCGGGAGACGAGTGAGCAGTTCTTC. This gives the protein CSASPARETSEQFF.

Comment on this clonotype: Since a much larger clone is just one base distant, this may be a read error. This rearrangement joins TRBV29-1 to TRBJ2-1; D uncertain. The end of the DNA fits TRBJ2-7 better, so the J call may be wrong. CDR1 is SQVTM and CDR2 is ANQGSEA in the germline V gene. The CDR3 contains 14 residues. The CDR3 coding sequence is TGCAGCGTTGATCCTCGGCAGGCCTACAATGAGCAGTACTTC. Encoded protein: CSVDPRQAYNEQYF.